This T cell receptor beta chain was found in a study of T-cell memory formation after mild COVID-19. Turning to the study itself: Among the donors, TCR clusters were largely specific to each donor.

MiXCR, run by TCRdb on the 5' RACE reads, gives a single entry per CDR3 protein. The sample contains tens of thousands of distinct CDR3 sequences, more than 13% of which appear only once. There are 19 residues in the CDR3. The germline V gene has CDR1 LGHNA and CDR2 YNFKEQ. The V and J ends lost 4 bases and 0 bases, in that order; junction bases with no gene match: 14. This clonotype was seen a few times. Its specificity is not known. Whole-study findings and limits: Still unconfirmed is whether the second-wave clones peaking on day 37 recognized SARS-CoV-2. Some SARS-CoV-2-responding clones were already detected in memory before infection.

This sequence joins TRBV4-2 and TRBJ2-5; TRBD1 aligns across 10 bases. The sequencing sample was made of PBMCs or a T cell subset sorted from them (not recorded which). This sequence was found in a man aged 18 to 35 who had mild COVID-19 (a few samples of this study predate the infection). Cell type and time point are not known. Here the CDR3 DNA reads TGTGCCAGCAGCCGAGACGGGACAGGGGAGAGGGGGTACCAAGAGACCCAGTACTTC. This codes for CASSRDGTGERGYQETQYF.